In this sample, the clone carrying this TCR beta chain turned up many times. CDR3 regions were amplified by Arm-PCR using iRepertoire HTBI primers to build TCR beta libraries. TCRdb analysed the multiplex PCR reads with MiXCR anew, one entry per CDR3 protein. Here the sample spans about 620,000 distinct CDR3 sequences, about 16% being singletons. This sample is part of a study of regulatory T cells in long-lasting Graves disease. Time point meaning: newly diagnosed GD, antithyroid drugs for less than 3 months. Extracted PBMC RNA gave rise to the TCR library. The data also belong to a second study, concerning T cells in Graves' hyperthyroidism and ophthalmopathy.

Sequenced material: peripheral blood mononuclear cells (PBMCs), taken at new diagnosis, from a patient treated with antithyroid drugs. This clonotype was sampled from a woman aged 25 to 39 with Graves disease.

Here the CDR3 DNA reads TGTGCCAGCATACCCTTAGCGGGAGCAAGAGATACGCAGTATTTT. This translates into CASIPLAGARDTQYF. V usage is TRBV27 and J usage is TRBJ2-3; 9 nucleotides line up with TRBD2. The length of the CDR3 is 15 residues. V was pared by 7 bases and J by 5 bases, with 10 bases of the junction left unmatched. Germline CDR1 and CDR2: MNHEY and SMNVEV (reference sequence).